The 7 T cell receptor beta chains reported below all come from one sample, sequenced in a study of long-term antiretroviral therapy in people with HIV (dated 2022 in TCRdb). The immunoSEQ hsTCRB v3.0 assay was used at survey level resolution to sequence the TRB variable region. TCRdb's version of the immuneACCESS table is confined to in-frame rearrangements and falls short of the full clone set. An unresolved V gene accounts for under half of the shortfall where checked; the remainder is of unknown origin. The sample table contains around 18,000 clones; only one count was recorded for approximately 90% of them. Jointly, the top ten make up about 9.1% of the sample. The sample consisted of unsorted PBMCs, taken 4.2 years after starting antiretroviral therapy. The receptors shown here come from a man aged 50 or older with HIV.

The chain links TRBV7-3 to TRBJ2-3, with 12 bases matching TRBD1. The junction had 6 bases not matched to a gene; V was cut back by 5 bases and J by 3 bases. CDR3 length equals 16 residues. Germline CDR1 is SGHTA and CDR2 is FQGTGA. The DNA for the CDR3 is TGTGCCAGCAGCCCCGGGACAGGGGGCCGAACAGATACGCAGTATTTT. It yields the protein CASSPGTGGRTDTQYF.

The chain employs TRBV18 and TRBJ1-5; 10 nucleotides agree with TRBD1. The CDR3 is 15 residues long. V shed 4 bases and J 3 bases; nucleotides not matched to a gene: 3. Looked up from germline, CDR1 is KGHSH and CDR2 is LQKENI. CDR3 in DNA: TGTGCCAGCTCACGGGACAGGGGAAACAATCAGCCCCAGCATTTT. Translating it yields CASSRDRGNNQPQHF. The full variable domain, rest sourced from reference TRBV18 and TRBJ1-5, is NAGVMQNPRHLVRRRGQEARLRCSPMKGHSHVYWYRQLPEEGLKFMVYLQKENIIDESGMPKERFSAEFPKEGPSILRIQQVVRGDSAAYFCASSRDRGNNQPQHFGDGTRLSIL.

The V gene is TRBV5-1, the J gene TRBJ1-2; D is uncertain. Germline CDR1 and CDR2: SGHRS and YFSETQ. The CDR3 sequence is 14 residues long. Trimming stripped 3 bases from V and 3 bases from J, with 12 bases between. The CDR3 is CASSSDNVDYGYTF. CDR3 bases: TGCGCCAGCAGCTCCGACAACGTGGACTATGGCTACACCTTC.

The chain carries TRBV7-3 and TRBJ2-2; D is possibly TRBD2 (5 bases). V was pared by 2 bases and J by 8 bases, with 9 bases between. The CDR3 sequence is 13 residues long. Per the germline V gene, CDR1 is SGHTA and CDR2 is FQGTGA. The CDR3 DNA reads as TGTGCCAGCAGCTTAGGGAGAGCAGGGGAGCTGTTTTTT. Translated, it gives CASSLGRAGELFF.

The V and J genes are TRBV18 and TRBJ2-3, with 12 positions matching TRBD2. V trimming: 6 bases; J trimming: 3 bases; junction bases outside the gene matches: 4. In germline, CDR1 is KGHSH, CDR2 LQKENI. This CDR3 is built from 15 residues. CDR3: CASSSTSGGTDTQYF. CDR3 DNA: TGTGCCAGCTCGTCGACTAGCGGGGGAACAGATACGCAGTATTTT.

The chain is built from TRBV4-1 and TRBJ1-4, with D perhaps matching TRBD1 (6 bases). V was cut by 1 base and J by 8 bases, with 20 bases left in between. Germline CDR1 and CDR2: MGHRA and YSYEKL. CDR3 length equals 17 residues. CDR3 region: CASSQAFSGQGWEKLFF. CDR3 sequence (DNA): TGCGCCAGCAGCCAAGCTTTTTCGGGGCAGGGGTGGGAAAAACTGTTTTTT.

The chain recombines TRBV10-1 with TRBJ2-1; D is possibly TRBD1 or TRBD2 (5 bases each). Trimming took 3 bases from V and 5 from J, leaving 11 bases between them. CDR1 WNHNN and CDR2 SYGVQD come from the germline V gene (reference sequence). This CDR3 comprises 14 residues. The CDR3 spells CASSDEGFHNEQFF. CDR3 nucleotides: TGCGCCAGCAGTGATGAGGGGTTCCACAATGAGCAGTTCTTC.